Below, 23 T cell receptor beta chains from the same sample are listed, as sequenced in a study of human T cells and chemical hapten exposure (dated by TCRdb to about 2021). Read against the paper, the sample's time point label means: patch test 3, about 24 weeks after DPC sensitization. What this sample's treatment or condition label stands for: therapeutic diphenylcyclopropenone sensitization with weekly scalp DPC. The library was made by RACE. For sequencing, a NextSeq 500 was employed. The public reads were run again by TCRdb, first through fastp at Q25 and then through MiXCR, and only productive beta chains were kept. Each CDR3 protein appears once, grouped with its most common genes and DNA. In all, the sample holds 50,000 or so distinct CDR3 sequences, and roughly 9.5% of those were seen once. Approximately 15% of the sample is in the top ten clones. The material sequenced was whole blood, taken in connection with sensitization to the hapten diphenylcyclopropenone (DPC). These TCRs come from a middle-aged woman with alopecia areata. Some clones in this sample may be carry-over from other donors' samples.

The J gene is TRBJ2-3, the V gene TRBV28, with 10 positions matching TRBD1. The CDR3 length is 17 residues. Looked up from germline, CDR1 is MDHEN and CDR2 is SYDVKM. J lost 2 bases, V lost 7 bases, and 12 bases had no gene match. CDR3 sequence: CASKTGGGIGATDTQYF. Here the CDR3 DNA reads TGTGCCAGCAAGACAGGGGGCGGAATCGGGGCCACAGATACGCAGTATTTT.

This clonotype was recorded a few times. The chain has TRBV3-1 and TRBJ1-1; D perhaps matches TRBD1 (5 bases). Trimming removed 5 bases at V and 7 bases at J, with 14 bases between. Germline CDR1 reads LGHDT; CDR2 reads YNNKEL (reference sequence). This CDR3 is 13 amino acids long. CDR3 DNA: TGTGCCAGCAGCAGAACCGGGGGTTTTGAAGCTTTCTTT. As protein: CASSRTGGFEAFF.

This clonotype showed up many times. The chain has TRBV29-1 and TRBJ2-2; the D is unclear. This CDR3 spans 12 amino acids. Deletions cut 7 bases from V and 1 base from J, with 7 bases between. Germline V gene sequence: CDR1 SQVTM, CDR2 ANQGSEA. CDR3 in amino acids: CSAGQNTGELFF. The CDR3, as DNA: TGCAGCGCCGGGCAGAACACCGGGGAGCTGTTTTTT.

The V and J genes are TRBV7-9 and TRBJ2-3, with unresolved D. In germline, CDR1 is SEHNR, CDR2 FQNEAQ (reference sequence). The CDR3 has 13 amino acids. V lost 7 bases to trimming and J lost 0 bases, with 8 bases between them. The CDR3 nucleotides read TGTGCCAGCACCCTCGCCAGCACAGATACGCAGTATTTT. It encodes CASTLASTDTQYF.

The gene calls are TRBV7-2 and TRBJ2-5, with D perhaps TRBD2 (6 bases). Per the germline V gene, CDR1 is SGHTA and CDR2 is FQGNSA. Trimming stripped 8 bases from V and 9 bases from J, with 13 bases between. This CDR3 contains 11 residues. In DNA form, the CDR3 reads TGTGCCAGCGGAACCGGCGGGGCCCAGTACTTC. It yields the protein CASGTGGAQYF.

Many counts were recorded for this clonotype. This chain links TRBV29-1 with TRBJ1-2, with TRBD1 identical over 10 bases. This CDR3 contains 16 residues. Trimming at V came to 1 base and at J to 4 bases, leaving 9 bases not matched to a gene. The germline gives CDR1 SQVTM, CDR2 ANQGSEA. The CDR3, as DNA: TGCAGCGTTGAAGGACAGGGGGCGGCTTATGGCTATGGCTACACCTTC. It codes for CSVEGQGAAYGYGYTF.

The chain combines TRBV30 with TRBJ1-4; D uncertain. Between the trimmed V and J ends, which lost 3 bases and 1 base, there was a span of 6 bases. Per germline, CDR1 GTSNPN and CDR2 SVGIG (reference sequence). The CDR3 runs to 13 residues. In DNA, the CDR3 is TGTGCCTGGAGCCCAGGAACTAATGAAAAACTGTTTTTT. Encoded protein: CAWSPGTNEKLFF.

This clonotype was seen a handful of times. The rearrangement links TRBV6-2 or TRBV6-3 to TRBJ2-1; TRBD1 aligns across 7 bases. The CDR3 is 13 amino acids. CDR1 is MNHEY and CDR2 is SVGEGT in the germline V gene. Trimming removed 8 bases from V and 4 bases from J; junction bases left unmatched: 5. The CDR3 nucleotides are TGTGCCAGCTGGGGACAGAAGTACAATGAGCAGTTCTTC. It translates to CASWGQKYNEQFF.

Only a few counts were recorded for this clonotype. The chain carries TRBV5-1 and TRBJ1-1, with 7 bases aligning to TRBD1. V shed 6 bases, J shed 6 bases, and the junction held 11 bases outside the gene matches. The germline V gene encodes CDR1 SGHRS and CDR2 YFSETQ. CDR3 size: 14 residues. CDR3 sequence (DNA): TGCGCCAGCATCCTAATACCGGGACAGTCTGAAGCTTTCTTT. It translates to CASILIPGQSEAFF.

This chain uses TRBV19 with TRBJ2-3; D remains unclear. The CDR3 has 16 residues. Germline lookup yields CDR1 LNHDA and CDR2 SQIVND (reference sequence). V lost 0 bases to trimming and J lost 2 bases, with 12 bases between them. The CDR3: CASSIEAAFYTDTQYF. CDR3 in DNA: TGTGCCAGTAGTATAGAGGCAGCTTTTTACACAGATACGCAGTATTTT.

The sample holds many counts of this clonotype. The chain links TRBV18 to TRBJ1-2; TRBD1 might be the D (6 bases). Germline CDR1 is KGHSH and CDR2 is LQKENI. CDR3 length equals 16 residues. The germline V and J ends were trimmed by 0 bases and 7 bases, with 18 bases remaining between them. In DNA form, the CDR3 reads TGTGCCAGCTCACCACCGGTCCAGGGGTTGAGCGCTGGCTACACCTTC. It is translated as CASSPPVQGLSAGYTF.

About this clonotype itself: One junction end does not reproduce the germline sequence, and a read error may be involved. The rearrangement joins TRBV2 to TRBJ2-2; a possible D gene is TRBD1 (5 bases). Per the germline V gene, CDR1 is SNHLY and CDR2 is FYNNEI. This CDR3 region has 15 residues. The CDR3: CASSEGVLQTGELFF. CDR3 nucleotide sequence: TGTGCCAGCAGCGAAGGGGTCTTGCAAACCGGGGAGCTGTTTTTT.

The V gene is TRBV21-1, the J gene TRBJ2-5; the D segment call TRBD1 is taken from the table without a DNA check. TRBV21-1 is tagged as a pseudogene. This CDR3 has 14 amino acids. The DNA for the CDR3 is TGTGCCAGCAGCCCTCCCCCGGCGGGGGCGGACCAGTACTTC. Protein product: CASSPPPAGADQYF.

V usage is TRBV3-1 and J usage is TRBJ1-3; D gene unclear. This CDR3 is 12 amino acids long. CDR1 and CDR2 from the germline V gene are LGHDT and YNNKEL (reference sequence). Trimming took 8 bases from V and 4 from J, leaving 9 bases between them. Here the CDR3 reads CASQTGGNTIYF. The DNA of the CDR3 is TGTGCCAGCCAAACGGGGGGAAACACCATATATTTT.

There are a few counts of this clonotype. The CDR3 region is CSAQLGFSYEQYF. The CDR3 DNA is TGCAGTGCCCAGTTGGGATTCTCCTACGAGCAGTACTTC. The gene calls are TRBV20-1 and TRBJ2-7; no reliable D call. Germline V gives CDR1 DFQATT, CDR2 SNEGSKA (reference sequence). The CDR3 has 13 amino acids. V was pared by 6 bases and J by 0 bases, with 12 bases between.

This clonotype was seen a handful of times. This chain uses TRBV29-1 with TRBJ2-2, with 8 bases fitting TRBD2. The CDR3 totals 14 residues. The germline gives CDR1 SQVTM, CDR2 ANQGSEA. V lost 4 bases to trimming and J lost 4 bases; unmatched junction nucleotides: 5. The CDR3 reads CSVVSGGLTGELFF. The CDR3 nucleotides read TGCAGCGTTGTGAGCGGGGGCCTCACCGGGGAGCTGTTTTTT.

V is TRBV29-1 and J is TRBJ2-7; either TRBD1 or TRBD2 may supply D (5 bases each). V lost 3 bases and J 3 bases, leaving 12 bases between the germline ends. This CDR3 is 13 amino acids long. Germline CDR1 reads SQVTM; CDR2 reads ANQGSEA. In DNA form, the CDR3 reads TGCAGCGTTGAGGACAACCGGGACTACGAGCAGTACTTC. This gives the protein CSVEDNRDYEQYF.

The chain has TRBV6-2 or TRBV6-3 and TRBJ2-5, with D possibly being TRBD1 (5 bases). Looked up from germline, CDR1 is MNHEY and CDR2 is SVGEGT. V lost 0 bases and J lost 5, with 13 bases in between. The CDR3 is made up of 15 amino acids. CDR3 DNA: TGTGCCAGCAGTTACTCGATATCCTCAGGGGAGACCCAGTACTTC. This encodes CASSYSISSGETQYF.

This clonotype was found many times. The gene calls are TRBV7-9 and TRBJ2-7, with 7 bases identical to TRBD2. The germline V gene encodes CDR1 SEHNR and CDR2 FQNEAQ (reference sequence). Trimming took 5 bases from V and 0 from J; bases not matched to a gene: 4. This CDR3 is built from 14 residues. CDR3 sequence (DNA): TGTGCCAGCAGCCAACTAGCGAGCTCCTACGAGCAGTACTTC. This codes for CASSQLASSYEQYF.

The chain joins TRBV18 to TRBJ2-2; 8 bases line up with TRBD2. This CDR3 has 16 amino acids. V lost 3 bases to trimming and J lost 4 bases; unmatched junction nucleotides: 7. The germline gives CDR1 KGHSH, CDR2 LQKENI. As DNA, the CDR3 is TGTGCCAGCTCACCTAAAAGCGGGGGCCCCACCGGGGAGCTGTTTTTT. This codes for CASSPKSGGPTGELFF.

In this sample, this clonotype turned up many times. The rearrangement joins TRBV5-1 to TRBJ1-5, with 9 bases identical to TRBD1. Trimming cost V 3 bases and J 8 bases; bases outside gene matches: 6. CDR3 length equals 14 residues. Germline CDR1 and CDR2: SGHRS and YFSETQ. CDR3 DNA sequence: TGCGCCAGCAGCTCTGGACAGGGGCTAGAGCCCCAGCATTTT. This translates into CASSSGQGLEPQHF.

This clonotype was seen only a few times. The V gene is TRBV7-2, the J gene TRBJ1-5, with 9 bases that match TRBD1. The germline V gene has CDR1 SGHTA and CDR2 FQGNSA. The CDR3 is 14 residues long. V shed 5 bases, J shed 6 bases, and the junction held 5 bases outside the gene matches. CDR3 bases: TGTGCCAGCAGCGGGGACAGGGTGCTTCAGCCCCAGCATTTT. Translating gives CASSGDRVLQPQHF. Using reference TRBV7-2 and TRBJ1-5 for the parts outside the CDR3, the full variable domain is GAGVSQSPSNKVTEKGKDVELRCDPISGHTALYWYRQSLGQGLEFLIYFQGNSAPDKSGLPSDRFSAERTGGSVSTLTIQRTQQEDSAVYLCASSGDRVLQPQHFGDGTRLSIL.

At least ten counts were recorded for this clonotype. The rearrangement links TRBV4-1 to TRBJ1-6; D remains unclear. Germline V gives CDR1 MGHRA, CDR2 YSYEKL. Trimming left V 1 base short and J 10 bases short, with 11 bases between. The CDR3 length is 14 residues. The CDR3 region has the DNA TGCGCCAGCAGCCAAGTAGAGGGTACCTCACCCCTCCACTTT. Translated, it gives CASSQVEGTSPLHF.